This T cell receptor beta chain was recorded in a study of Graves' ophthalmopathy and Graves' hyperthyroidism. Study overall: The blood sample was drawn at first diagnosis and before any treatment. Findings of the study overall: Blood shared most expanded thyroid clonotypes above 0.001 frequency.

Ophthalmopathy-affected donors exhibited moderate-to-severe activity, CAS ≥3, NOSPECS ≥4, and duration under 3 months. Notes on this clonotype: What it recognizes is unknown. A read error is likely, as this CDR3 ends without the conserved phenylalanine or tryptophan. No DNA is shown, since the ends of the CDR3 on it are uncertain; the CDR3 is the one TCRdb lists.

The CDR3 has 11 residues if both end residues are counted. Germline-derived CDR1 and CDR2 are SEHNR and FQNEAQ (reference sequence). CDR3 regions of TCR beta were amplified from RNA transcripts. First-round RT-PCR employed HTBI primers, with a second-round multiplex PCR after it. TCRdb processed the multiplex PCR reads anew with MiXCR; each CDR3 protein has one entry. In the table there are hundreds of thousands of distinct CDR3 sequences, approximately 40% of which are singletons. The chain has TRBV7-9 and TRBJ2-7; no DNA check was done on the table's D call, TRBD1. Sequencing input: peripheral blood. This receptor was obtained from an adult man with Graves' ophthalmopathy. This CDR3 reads CASSSPDRGSS.